This TCR beta chain was sequenced for a study of T cell responses to AZD1222 COVID-19 vaccine. Findings and caveats of the study: Vaccine-associated CD4 TCRs ranged over spike, dominating at 160-218 and 743-854. There were mostly white British donors and more females than males, and clonal diversity was possibly underestimated. No repertoire was sampled before or during the peak T cell response, only after it.

The junction had 7 bases not matched to a gene; V was cut back by 0 bases and J by 2 bases. This CDR3 has 17 amino acids. Germline values: CDR1 SGHRS, CDR2 YFSETQ. Produced via immunoSEQ multiplex PCR; TCRdb's table is partial and in-frame only. The profile shows more than 90,000 clones, about 86% of them singletons. A remark on this clone: The target antigen is unknown.

This TCR came from an adult in good health. Here the sequenced sample was peripheral blood, taken on day 0 of AZD1222 vaccination. V and J are TRBV5-1 and TRBJ2-3; 9 nucleotides agree with TRBD2. The CDR3 DNA follows: TGCGCCAGCAGCTTGGTCGGTAGCGGGAGTCTCACAGATACGCAGTATTTT. Protein: CASSLVGSGSLTDTQYF. Full variable domain (outside the CDR3, taken from reference TRBV5-1 and TRBJ2-3): KAGVTQTPRYLIKTRGQQVTLSCSPISGHRSVSWYQQTPGQGLQFLFEYFSETQRNKGNFPGRFSGRQFSNSRSEMNVSTLELGDSALYLCASSLVGSGSLTDTQYFGPGTRLTVL.